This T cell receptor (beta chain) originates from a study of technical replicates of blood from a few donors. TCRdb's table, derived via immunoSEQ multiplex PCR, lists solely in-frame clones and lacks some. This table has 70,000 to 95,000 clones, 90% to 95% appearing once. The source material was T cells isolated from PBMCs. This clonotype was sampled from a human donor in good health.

CDR3 region: CASTTTGKPYNEQFF. In DNA, the CDR3 is TGTGCCAGCACCACCACAGGGAAGCCCTACAATGAGCAGTTCTTC. The genes are TRBV28 and TRBJ2-1; maybe TRBD1 (6 bases). Trimming took 7 bases from V and 2 from J, leaving 15 bases between them. Germline CDR1 and CDR2: MDHEN and SYDVKM. CDR3 length: 15 residues.